A single sample gave rise to the 11 T cell receptor beta chains below, sequenced in a study of T cell responses to AZD1222 COVID-19 vaccine. Method: immunoSEQ multiplex PCR; TCRdb's copy keeps in-frame clones and lacks some. The sample lists more than 250,000 clones, over 90% occurring once. This sample comprised peripheral blood, obtained on day 0 of AZD1222 vaccination. These receptors all stem from an adult in good health.

The gene calls are TRBV19 and TRBJ2-2, with D maybe TRBD1 (6 bases). CDR1 LNHDA and CDR2 SQIVND come from the germline V gene (reference sequence). The length of the CDR3 is 14 residues. Between the trimmed V and J ends, which lost 7 bases and 3 bases, there was a span of 12 bases. The CDR3 DNA reads TGTGCCAGTAAACAGGGCGACTACACCGGGGAGCTGTTTTTT. The encoded protein is CASKQGDYTGELFF.

The chain recombines TRBV4-1 with TRBJ2-4, with 9 nucleotides matching TRBD1. CDR3 length: 18 amino acids. The trim removed 2 bases at V and 4 bases at J, leaving 12 bases unmatched. From germline, CDR1 is MGHRA and CDR2 YSYEKL. This CDR3 reads CASSQPPDTGGWKNIQYF. The CDR3 bases are TGCGCCAGCAGCCAACCCCCAGACACAGGGGGCTGGAAAAACATTCAGTACTTC.

The chain is built from TRBV5-5 and TRBJ2-6; TRBD2 might be the D (5 bases). There are 15 residues in the CDR3. Looked up from germline, CDR1 is SGHKS and CDR2 is YYEKEE (reference sequence). V was cut by 4 bases and J by 4 bases, with 12 bases left in between. CDR3 DNA sequence: TGTGCCAGCAGCCCTCCTACGGGGGGGGCCAACGTCCTGACTTTC. Translated, it gives CASSPPTGGANVLTF.

The chain joins TRBV12-3 or TRBV12-4 to TRBJ1-2; D not certain. V was cut by 6 bases and J by 8 bases, with 16 bases left in between. The CDR3 spans 13 residues. CDR3 loop: CASSPSFPRGYTF. The CDR3 region has the DNA TGTGCCAGCAGCCCCTCTTTCCCACGGGGCTACACCTTC.

This chain uses TRBV19 with TRBJ1-1; D unclear. Germline assignment: CDR1 LNHDA and CDR2 SQIVND (reference sequence). The CDR3 covers 16 residues. Trimming took off 3 bases at V and 4 bases at J, with 18 bases between the two ends. CDR3 in amino acids: CASSIEGGGKTTEAFF. The CDR3 region has the DNA TGTGCCAGTAGTATCGAGGGCGGAGGAAAGACCACTGAAGCTTTCTTT.

The chain employs TRBV28 and TRBJ2-7; perhaps TRBD2 as D (6 bases). With 8 bases removed from V and 6 bases from J, the gap between germline ends came to 17 bases. Germline V lookup: CDR1 MDHEN, CDR2 SYDVKM. The CDR3 sequence is 13 residues long. CDR3 DNA sequence: TGTGCCAGCGGTGGGACTCCCGAGGGCGAGCAGTACTTC. It translates to CASGGTPEGEQYF.

This clone was observed a single time. This rearrangement joins TRBV5-1 to TRBJ1-2; 11 bases are shared with TRBD1. CDR1 is SGHRS and CDR2 is YFSETQ in the germline V gene. The junction had 2 bases not matched to a gene; V was cut back by 3 bases and J by 1 base. This CDR3 comprises 15 residues. CDR3 coding DNA: TGCGCCAGCAGCTGGGGACAGGGGGATAACTATGGCTACACCTTC. Protein: CASSWGQGDNYGYTF.

This rearrangement joins TRBV2 to TRBJ1-1, with TRBD1 matching 12 bases. Germline V gene data show CDR1 as SNHLY and CDR2 as FYNNEI. V shed 7 bases, J shed 6 bases, and the junction held 6 bases outside the gene matches. The CDR3 is 14 amino acids. CDR3 residues: CASKPGTGGSEAFF. CDR3 nucleotides: TGTGCCAGCAAACCCGGGACAGGGGGCTCTGAAGCTTTCTTT.

The J gene is TRBJ2-7, the V gene TRBV6-1; the D gene could be TRBD1 or TRBD2 (5 bases each). The CDR3 spans 14 residues. V was shortened by 3 bases and J by 4 bases, with 13 bases between the two germline ends. Germline assignment: CDR1 MNHNS and CDR2 SASEGT. The CDR3 DNA is TGTGCCAGCAGTGACCTCGGGACGGTTTACGAGCAGTACTTC. Residues: CASSDLGTVYEQYF.

This clone was counted once. V usage is TRBV5-4 and J usage is TRBJ1-2; a weak D match, TRBD1 (5 bases). Looked up from germline, CDR1 is SGHNT and CDR2 is YYREEE (reference sequence). This CDR3 has 16 amino acids. V lost 0 bases, J lost 7 bases, and 19 bases lay in between. The CDR3 bases are TGTGCCAGCAGCTTGGGTTCGGGGGGTCCCCATTCTGGCTACACCTTC. Protein sequence: CASSLGSGGPHSGYTF.

The rearrangement links TRBV28 to TRBJ1-2, with D uncertain. With 7 bases removed from V and 1 base from J, the gap between germline ends came to 13 bases. The CDR3 covers 14 residues. In germline, CDR1 is MDHEN, CDR2 SYDVKM. CDR3 in DNA: TGTGCCAGCACTTTTACGATGATTAACTATGGCTACACCTTC. This codes for CASTFTMINYGYTF.